The 26 T cell receptor beta chains presented below share a single source sample, sequenced in a study of T cells in Graves' hyperthyroidism and ophthalmopathy. There were TCR beta CDR3 regions amplified from RNA transcripts. HTBI primers were used for first-round RT-PCR of the TCR CDR3. Each CDR3 protein gets one entry after TCRdb re-called the multiplex PCR reads with MiXCR. Here the sample spans around 300,000 distinct CDR3 sequences, roughly 13% being singletons. Sequenced material: blood. All receptors derive from a woman aged 40 to 50 with Graves' ophthalmopathy.

On this clonotype: This may be a read error: a much more frequent sequence differs by one nucleotide. The chain has TRBV20-1 and TRBJ2-7, with 9 bases fitting TRBD1. Germline V gene lookup returns CDR1 DFQATT and CDR2 SNEGSKA (reference sequence). The CDR3 runs to 14 residues. The CDR3 region has the DNA TGCAGTGCCAGGGGGGACAGGGTCTCCCACGAGCAGTACTTC. Translation gives CSARGDRVSHEQYF.

The table lists this clonotype with many counts. The J gene is TRBJ1-2, the V gene TRBV6-5; D is uncertain. Germline V gives CDR1 MNHEY, CDR2 SVGAGI. V lost 0 bases and J 3 bases, leaving 5 bases between the germline ends. The CDR3 has 13 amino acids. The CDR3 is CASSYSIDYGYTF. CDR3 in DNA: TGTGCCAGCAGTTACTCAATCGACTATGGCTACACCTTC.

There are many counts of this clonotype. The chain links TRBV2 to TRBJ1-1; possibly TRBD1 for D (5 bases). Trimming took off 8 bases at V and 8 bases at J, with 18 bases between the two ends. The CDR3 runs 13 residues. Germline CDR1 SNHLY, CDR2 FYNNEI. CDR3 loop: CASGRDRQGEAFF. CDR3 in DNA: TGTGCCAGCGGCAGGGACCGCCAAGGAGAAGCTTTCTTT.

In DNA form, the CDR3 reads TGTGCCTGGAACCTTGGGGGGGCTGGCTATGGCTACACCTTC. It yields the protein CAWNLGGAGYGYTF. The J gene is TRBJ1-2, the V gene TRBV30; D is possibly TRBD1 (6 bases). The CDR3 runs to 14 residues. Looked up from germline, CDR1 is GTSNPN and CDR2 is SVGIG (reference sequence). V was cut by 4 bases and J by 4 bases, with 16 bases left in between.

The sample holds a few counts of this clonotype. V usage is TRBV11-2 and J usage is TRBJ1-1; no firm D call. This CDR3 is 15 amino acids long. V was trimmed by 2 bases and J by 11 bases, leaving 21 bases between them. Per germline, CDR1 SGHAT and CDR2 FQNNGV. CDR3 amino acids: CASSLYPKGQKDAFF. The CDR3 coding sequence is TGTGCCAGCAGCTTATATCCGAAAGGGCAAAAAGACGCTTTCTTT.

V usage is TRBV20-1 and J usage is TRBJ1-2, with D maybe TRBD1 (6 bases). Germline CDR1 DFQATT, CDR2 SNEGSKA (reference sequence). V dropped 7 bases and J dropped 4 bases, with 16 bases sitting between them. The CDR3 sequence is 13 residues long. The CDR3 is CSGGVQGSYGYTF. The CDR3 DNA is TGCAGTGGTGGTGTGCAGGGGTCCTATGGCTACACCTTC.

This clonotype was recorded many times. The chain links TRBV11-2 to TRBJ1-1; D gene ambiguous. The CDR3 covers 13 residues. With 5 bases removed from V and 0 bases from J, the gap between germline ends came to 7 bases. CDR1 is SGHAT and CDR2 is FQNNGV in the germline V gene. CDR3 protein: CASSDQMNTEAFF. CDR3 nucleotide sequence: TGTGCCAGCAGCGACCAGATGAACACTGAAGCTTTCTTT.

The chain couples TRBV20-1 to TRBJ2-1; D uncertain. Germline V gene lookup returns CDR1 DFQATT and CDR2 SNEGSKA (reference sequence). Trimming pared 0 bases from V and 6 bases from J, leaving 15 bases between. This CDR3 has 15 residues. DNA for the CDR3: TGCAGTGCTAGAGAGGGAAATCTAGGTAGCAATGAGCAGTTCTTC. Protein product: CSAREGNLGSNEQFF.

This clonotype has a count of ten or more. The rearrangement joins TRBV11-2 to TRBJ2-3; 10 positions agree with TRBD2. The CDR3 runs 15 residues. V trimming: 5 bases; J trimming: 8 bases; junction bases outside the gene matches: 10. The germline CDR1 and CDR2 sequences are SGHAT and FQNNGV. In nucleotides, the CDR3 is TGTGCCAGCAGCCCTAGCGGGAGTGTGGCTGGTACGCAGTATTTT. Protein product: CASSPSGSVAGTQYF.

This clonotype has only a few counts. It may be a read error: a sequence one base away is much more abundant. The chain employs TRBV7-9 and TRBJ2-1; D gene ambiguous. The germline V and J ends were trimmed by 2 bases and 8 bases, with 1 base remaining between them. The CDR3 extends over 10 amino acids. Per the germline V gene, CDR1 is SEHNR and CDR2 is FQNEAQ (reference sequence). The CDR3 coding sequence is TGTGCCAGCAGCTTACATGAGCAGTTCTTC. Translation: CASSLHEQFF.

This clonotype came up many times. The chain couples TRBV24-1 to TRBJ2-2; D call uncertain. The CDR3 contains 12 residues. Germline values: CDR1 KGHDR, CDR2 SFDVKD. The V gene lost 9 bases and the J gene lost 7 bases, with 11 bases spanning the gap. CDR3: CATGRQSGELFF. CDR3 bases: TGTGCCACCGGGCGGCAAAGCGGGGAGCTGTTTTTT.

This clonotype was detected many times. The chain has TRBV2 and TRBJ1-1, with D possibly being TRBD1 (5 bases). Trimming pared 7 bases from V and 1 base from J, leaving 16 bases between. CDR1 and CDR2 from the germline V gene are SNHLY and FYNNEI. This CDR3 spans 15 amino acids. In DNA, the CDR3 is TGTGCCAGCAATTGGGGGGGGGGGAAGAACACTGAAGCTTTCTTT. Protein sequence: CASNWGGGKNTEAFF.

This clonotype showed up many times. The CDR3 coding sequence is TGCGCCAGCAGCAACGGACGGGCGTCGGAGCAGTACTTC. Residues: CASSNGRASEQYF. The chain recombines TRBV5-1 with TRBJ2-7; D is unclear. The germline V gene has CDR1 SGHRS and CDR2 YFSETQ. V lost 4 bases, J lost 7 bases, and 15 bases lay in between. CDR3 length: 13 amino acids.

This clonotype was detected ten times or more. The CDR3 coding sequence is TGTGCCAGCAGCAGCGGACAGGGACTCCAAGAGACCCAGTACTTC. Its protein product is CASSSGQGLQETQYF. V gene TRBV5-6 combines with J gene TRBJ2-5, with TRBD1 identical over 8 bases. Germline V gene lookup returns CDR1 SGHDT and CDR2 YYEEEE. J was trimmed by 1 base and V by 4 bases; bases with no gene match: 6. The CDR3 runs 15 residues.

This clonotype was recorded at least ten times. V gene TRBV6-1 combines with J gene TRBJ2-7; the match to TRBD2 covers 8 bases. The germline V gene encodes CDR1 MNHNS and CDR2 SASEGT. With V trimmed by 3 bases and J by 7 bases, 11 bases remained unmatched. The CDR3 has 15 residues. DNA of the CDR3: TGTGCCAGCAGTGAGAGCGGGAGTTCCCCTCGGGAGCAGTACTTC. Translation: CASSESGSSPREQYF.

This clonotype was seen many times. The J gene is TRBJ1-5, the V gene TRBV12-3 or TRBV12-4, with 7 positions matching TRBD1. Losses at the gene ends were 5 bases for V and 6 bases for J; bases not matched to a gene: 4. The CDR3 is 13 amino acids. The DNA of the CDR3 is TGTGCCAGCAGTGGTACAGGGGTTCAGCCCCAGCATTTT. Its translation is CASSGTGVQPQHF.

This clonotype was seen at least ten times. The chain has TRBV2 and TRBJ2-7; D is possibly TRBD1 or TRBD2 (5 bases each). Germline V CDR1 and CDR2: SNHLY, FYNNEI. The germline V and J ends were trimmed by 11 bases and 1 base, with 18 bases remaining between them. CDR3 size: 14 residues. In DNA, the CDR3 is TGTGCCTGTCACCGGGACGGAAATTCCTACGAGCAGTACTTC. The encoded protein is CACHRDGNSYEQYF.

The sample holds many counts of this clonotype. This chain connects TRBV2 to TRBJ1-1; TRBD1 is a possible D gene (5 bases). Germline loops: CDR1 SNHLY, CDR2 FYNNEI. V dropped 6 bases and J dropped 4 bases, with 12 bases sitting between them. CDR3 length equals 13 residues. Written as DNA, the CDR3 is TGTGCCAGCAGACTGGGGGGAGGCACTGAAGCTTTCTTT. This codes for CASRLGGGTEAFF. Full variable domain (missing parts from reference TRBV2 and TRBJ1-1): EPEVTQTPSHQVTQMGQEVILRCVPISNHLYFYWYRQILGQKVEFLVSFYNNEISEKSEIFDDQFSVERPDGSNFTLKIRSTKLEDSAMYFCASRLGGGTEAFFGQGTRLTVV.

This clonotype was recorded many times. The chain carries TRBV14 and TRBJ2-1; no definite D call. V was trimmed by 0 bases and J by 3 bases, leaving 6 bases between them. The CDR3 is 14 residues long. CDR1 is SGHDN, CDR2 FVKESK, per germline. CDR3 sequence reads: CASSQEHSYNEQFF. The CDR3 DNA reads TGTGCCAGCAGCCAAGAACACAGCTACAATGAGCAGTTCTTC.

CDR3: CASSMRMNTGELFF. CDR3 sequence (DNA): TGTGCCAGTAGTATGCGGATGAACACCGGGGAGCTGTTTTTT. The J gene is TRBJ2-2, the V gene TRBV19; no definite D call. Per the germline V gene, CDR1 is LNHDA and CDR2 is SQIVND (reference sequence). This CDR3 contains 14 residues. The germline V and J ends were trimmed by 3 bases and 1 base, with 6 bases remaining between them.

This clonotype was detected many times. The J gene is TRBJ2-1, the V gene TRBV28; unclear D gene. The CDR3 is 14 amino acids. With 1 base removed from V and 6 bases from J, the gap between germline ends came to 10 bases. CDR1 is MDHEN, CDR2 SYDVKM, per germline. The CDR3, as DNA: TGTGCCAGCAGTTTATACGGCACATTCAATGAGCAGTTCTTC. Its protein product is CASSLYGTFNEQFF.

The chain employs TRBV6-1 and TRBJ2-7; TRBD1 matches at 7 bases. Unmatched junction bases numbered 10, after V lost 6 bases and J lost 2 bases. The CDR3 spans 15 residues. Germline CDR1 is MNHNS and CDR2 is SASEGT. The CDR3 region is CASRGTGTAPYEQYF. The CDR3, as DNA: TGTGCCAGCAGGGGGACCGGGACAGCCCCCTACGAGCAGTACTTC.

In its sample, this clonotype was seen a few times. The chain has TRBV19 and TRBJ2-6; possibly TRBD2 for D (6 bases). V gave up 4 bases and J gave up 1 base, with 14 bases separating them. This CDR3 region has 17 residues. Per the germline V gene, CDR1 is LNHDA and CDR2 is SQIVND (reference sequence). The DNA for the CDR3 is TGTGCCAGTAGTAGGGACTCAATACCGTCTGGGGCCAACGTCCTGACTTTC. Translated: CASSRDSIPSGANVLTF.

This clonotype was detected ten times or more. The chain employs TRBV12-3 or TRBV12-4 and TRBJ2-7; TRBD2 matches at 7 bases. This CDR3 comprises 13 residues. The junction had 5 bases not matched to a gene; V was cut back by 4 bases and J by 5 bases. Here the CDR3 reads CASSSRGGDEQYF. Here the CDR3 DNA reads TGTGCCAGCAGTTCACGGGGAGGGGACGAGCAGTACTTC.

The CDR3 nucleotides are TGTGCCAGCAGCCGTGACCCCTCGGGCACTGAAGCTTTCTTT. Translating gives CASSRDPSGTEAFF. The chain combines TRBV5-5 with TRBJ1-1; D not resolved. From germline, CDR1 is SGHKS and CDR2 YYEKEE (reference sequence). V lost 4 bases, J lost 4 bases, and 14 bases lay in between. This CDR3 has 14 residues.

This clonotype came up a few times. The chain is built from TRBV5-1 and TRBJ1-2; D remains ambiguous. In germline, CDR1 is SGHRS, CDR2 YFSETQ. CDR3 length equals 16 residues. Trimming took 0 bases from V and 6 from J, leaving 18 bases between them. As DNA, the CDR3 is TGCGCCAGCAGCTTGGTTAGCTCAGGAACCCCGCATGGCTACACCTTC. Protein sequence: CASSLVSSGTPHGYTF. The full variable domain, rest sourced from reference TRBV5-1 and TRBJ1-2, is KAGVTQTPRYLIKTRGQQVTLSCSPISGHRSVSWYQQTPGQGLQFLFEYFSETQRNKGNFPGRFSGRQFSNSRSEMNVSTLELGDSALYLCASSLVSSGTPHGYTFGSGTRLTVV.